This is a list of T cell receptor beta chains from one sample in a study of cytomegalovirus exposure and HLA in healthy donors. Sequencing was performed with immunoSEQ multiplex PCR; in TCRdb, only in-frame clones are kept and a portion is missing. The listing contains 65,000 to 90,000 clones. The sequencing sample was made of PBMCs. Receptor source: a female donor in good health and CMV-seropositive. Both conserved end residues are part of each CDR3. The D gene is left open where the match is weak.

CSVKGAVSEQFF	TGCAGCGTGAAAGGGGCCGTAAGTGAGCAGTTCTTC	TRBV29-1	TRBJ2-1	-
CASRQTGWLETQYF	TGCGCCAGCAGACAAACAGGGTGGCTAGAGACCCAGTACTTC	TRBV5-1	TRBJ2-5	-
CSVEGGPLVVETQYF	TGCAGCGTTGAAGGGGGCCCCTTAGTTGTCGAGACCCAGTACTTC	TRBV29-1	TRBJ2-5	-
CASSIWAGGDTEAFF	TGTGCCAGTAGTATCTGGGCGGGCGGAGACACTGAAGCTTTCTTT	TRBV19	TRBJ1-1	-
CASSVDRRSTDTQYF	TGTGCCAGCAGCGTCGACAGGAGGAGCACAGATACGCAGTATTTT	TRBV5-4	TRBJ2-3	-
CASSLTAGGHETQYF	TGTGCCAGCAGCTTAACGGCGGGGGGGCATGAGACCCAGTACTTC	TRBV7-2	TRBJ2-5	TRBD2
CASSLRQGRSGNTIYF	TGTGCCAGCAGCCTTAGACAGGGTCGTTCTGGAAACACCATATATTTT	TRBV4-2	TRBJ1-3	TRBD1
CASLDRNPNYGYTF	TGTGCCAGCCTAGACAGGAACCCTAACTATGGCTACACCTTC	TRBV6-5	TRBJ1-2	-
CASSQVGAAGENRGYTF	TGTGCCAGCAGTCAAGTTGGTGCGGCAGGGGAGAACCGTGGCTACACCTTC	TRBV11-2	TRBJ1-2	-
CASRRRDNSPLHF	TGTGCCAGCAGAAGGCGGGATAATTCACCCCTCCACTTT	TRBV28	TRBJ1-6	-
CASSAADYNEQFF	TGTGCCAGCAGTGCGGCGGACTACAATGAGCAGTTCTTC	TRBV6-1	TRBJ2-1	-
CASSPPSGGYNEQFF	TGTGCCAGCTCACCACCGAGCGGGGGTTACAATGAGCAGTTCTTC	TRBV18	TRBJ2-1	TRBD2
CASSQVPPRWGVTEAFF	TGCGCCAGCAGCCAAGTCCCGCCGAGATGGGGGGTCACTGAAGCTTTCTTT	TRBV4-1	TRBJ1-1	-
CAWSVRRRRGHEQFF	TGTGCCTGGAGTGTTAGACGTCGCAGGGGACATGAGCAGTTCTTC	TRBV30	TRBJ2-1	-
CAWSVEAYEQYF	TGTGCCTGGAGTGTCGAGGCCTACGAGCAGTACTTC	TRBV30	TRBJ2-7	-
CASSQSAGDSRGTQYF	TGTGCCAGCAGCCAGTCCGCCGGGGACAGCCGGGGGACCCAGTACTTC	TRBV4-2	TRBJ2-5	TRBD1
CASSQGSGWFF	TGTGCCAGCAGCCAAGGGTCAGGGTGGTTCTTC	TRBV4-2	TRBJ2-1	-
CASSDSMEGANYGYTF	TGTGCCAGCAGTGACTCGATGGAGGGAGCTAACTATGGCTACACCTTC	TRBV6-4	TRBJ1-2	-
CASSPGTGASPLHF	TGTGCCAGCAGCCCAGGGACAGGGGCTTCACCCCTCCACTTT	TRBV5-6	TRBJ1-6	TRBD1
CAWSVQDEKLFF	TGTGCCTGGAGTGTACAGGACGAAAAACTGTTTTTT	TRBV30	TRBJ1-4	-
CASSLETGGTGELFF	TGCGCCAGCAGCTTGGAAACAGGGGGCACCGGGGAGCTGTTTTTT	TRBV5-1	TRBJ2-2	TRBD1
CASSSGQGMTEAFF	TGTGCCAGCAGTTCGGGACAGGGTATGACTGAAGCTTTCTTT	TRBV28	TRBJ1-1	TRBD1